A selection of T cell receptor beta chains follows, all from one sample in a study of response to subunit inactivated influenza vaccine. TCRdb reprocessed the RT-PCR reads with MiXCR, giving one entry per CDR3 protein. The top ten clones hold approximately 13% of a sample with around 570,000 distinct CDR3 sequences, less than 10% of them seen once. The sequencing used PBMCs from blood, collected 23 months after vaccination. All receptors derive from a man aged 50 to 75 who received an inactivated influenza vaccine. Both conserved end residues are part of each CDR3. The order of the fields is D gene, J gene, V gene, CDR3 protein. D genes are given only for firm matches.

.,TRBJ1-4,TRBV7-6,CASSAGALNEKLFF
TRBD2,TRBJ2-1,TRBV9,CASSPLTGGNNEQFF
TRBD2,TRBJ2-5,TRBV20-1,CSARPSGEQTQYF
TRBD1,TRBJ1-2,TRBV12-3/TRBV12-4,CASSGTGGSDGYTF
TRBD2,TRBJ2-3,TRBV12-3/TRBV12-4,CASSFGPGLADTQYF
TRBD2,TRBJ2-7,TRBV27,CASSSTGEGQTEQYF
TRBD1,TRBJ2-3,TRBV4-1,CASSQREGQGRTDTQYF
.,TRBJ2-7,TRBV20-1,CSARDGQRSEQYF
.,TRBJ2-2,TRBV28,CASSVQPGELFF
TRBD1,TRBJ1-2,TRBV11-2,CASSLEGGTGYTF
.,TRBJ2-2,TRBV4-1,CASSQGVTRGTGELFF
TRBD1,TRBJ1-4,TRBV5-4,CASSKQGAVTNEKLFF
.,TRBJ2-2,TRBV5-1,CASWDGGSANTGELFF
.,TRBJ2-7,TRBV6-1,CASSPAGNTLYEQYF
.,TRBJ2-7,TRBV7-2,CASSSRRDYEQYF